This T cell receptor (beta chain) appears in the sequencing data of a study of cytomegalovirus exposure and HLA in healthy donors. The germline V and J ends were trimmed by 1 base and 0 bases, with 7 bases remaining between them. The germline CDR1 and CDR2 sequences are SGHTA and FQGNSA. The CDR3 has 16 amino acids. The table came from immunoSEQ multiplex PCR; TCRdb's copy has only in-frame clones and leaves some out. The repertoire holds about 310,000 clones, roughly 88% seen once, with about 0.96% in the top ten. To note about this clone: Antigen unknown.

The study, taken as a whole, reports: Cytomegalovirus-associated TCR beta chains were listed, numbering approximately 150. The classifier, whose performance was assessed in both the original and validation cohorts, reportedly diagnosed cytomegalovirus status with high specificity and sensitivity.

The clonotype comes from a young man in good health and CMV-seronegative. Sequencing input: PBMCs. The V and J genes are TRBV7-2 and TRBJ1-6; D is unresolved. The chain's CDR3 is CASSLVLSSYNSPLHF. The CDR3 coding sequence is TGTGCCAGCAGCTTAGTTTTGAGCTCCTATAATTCACCCCTCCACTTT.